This TCR beta chain was sequenced during a study of T cell responses to AZD1222 COVID-19 vaccine (dated by TCRdb to about 2021). Background on the whole study: Because spike-specific TCR depth and breadth did not differ between the two schedules, AZD1222 recipients who got a second dose at roughly 4 weeks were pooled with those who got a second dose at roughly 12 weeks. TCR sequencing covered roughly 230 trial participants: 200 to 210 given two doses of AZD1222 and approximately 26 given two doses of MenACWY control vaccine. Trial participants were enrolled into age subgroups of 18-55, 56-69 and 70-plus years, which contained approximately 150, 30 and 60 TCR-sequenced participants, respectively.

Worth noting for this clone: Its antigen is currently not known. No per-base quality is available; no much larger clone lies one base away.

Ends trimmed: V by 7 bases, J by 0 bases; bases unmatched to a gene: 6. From a lookup of the germline V gene (reference sequence), CDR1 and CDR2 are LNHDA and SQIVND. The CDR3 sequence holds 17 residues, the cysteine and phenylalanine included. The DNA shown is the 51-base CDR3, in frame from base 1. Results the study describes overall, beyond this receptor: Conclusions about previously exposed vaccinees were limited because only a handful of AZD1222 recipients were SARS-CoV-2 seropositive at baseline. The vaccine-associated CD4 TCRs covered the entire spike protein, and the dominant responses fell in regions 160-218 and 743-854. Reportedly, close to half of the unique spike-specific TCRs recognized epitopes lying outside the regions that are mutated in the B.1.351 and B.1.1.7 variants. Because no samples from the day 14 peak response were available, repertoires could be characterized only after the peak T cell response. After two AZD1222 doses, both the breadth and the depth of spike-specific TCRs were significantly higher than at day 0 and than in MenACWY recipients. In the small 56-69-year group, the increase in depth fell short of significance, most likely because of low power. Most participants were white British and females outnumbered males, and the authors suggested that clonal diversity may have been underestimated.

The label giving this sample's time point can be read as: baseline before first vaccination. Vaccinee samples came from UK trials COV001 and COV002, including a single-blind randomized controlled phase 2/3 trial of AZD1222 (ChAdOx1 nCoV-19) in healthy adults. For TCRbeta chain sequencing, PBMC samples were collected from trial participants at day 0 and at day 28 after the second dose. The CDR3 regions of human TCRbeta chains were analyzed by immunosequencing. On the authors' methods: TCRs in the repertoires were matched against a reference library of SARS-CoV-2-specific TCRs that had been generated with the MIRA antigen-specificity platform. Breadth meant the fraction of unique TCRs that were SARS-CoV-2-associated, whereas depth meant the fraction of total T cells that were SARS-CoV-2-associated. Using the MIRA data, each spike-specific TCR was mapped to the spike region that the TCR reacts to and placed in a CD4 or CD8 class. Log10-transformed breadth and depth values were compared by one-way ANOVA with Sidak's multiple comparisons tests. TCRdb limited this immuneACCESS table to in-frame rearrangements with V and J called. A share of clones is missing; checked studies link under half to unresolved V genes, and the rest is unexplained. V and J calls and clone size are copied from that table; D and trimming were computed from the DNA. The sample includes 130,000 to 150,000 clones, with 88% observed a single time. Around 2.1% of the sample belongs to the ten largest clones.

This TCR was sampled from an adult in good health. The rearranged segments are TRBV19 and TRBJ2-1; a stretch of 13 junction bases matches TRBD2. The sample in question was peripheral blood, obtained on day 0 of AZD1222 vaccination. The sequence in DNA is TGTGCCAGTATGGGGACTAGCGGGACCAGCTCCTACAATGAGCAGTTCTTC. Translated, it reads CASMGTSGTSSYNEQFF.